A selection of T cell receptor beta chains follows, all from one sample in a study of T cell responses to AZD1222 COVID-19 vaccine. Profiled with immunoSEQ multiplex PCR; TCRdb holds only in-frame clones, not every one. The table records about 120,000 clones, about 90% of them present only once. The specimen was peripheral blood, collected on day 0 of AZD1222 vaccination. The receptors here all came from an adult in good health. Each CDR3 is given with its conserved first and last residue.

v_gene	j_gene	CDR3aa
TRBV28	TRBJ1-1	CASSLQITGSNTEAFF
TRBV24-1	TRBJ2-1	CATSDPRTEQFF
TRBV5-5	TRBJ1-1	CASSLGTGGTEAFF
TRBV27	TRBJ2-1	CASSHPQGNEQFF
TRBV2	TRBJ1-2	CASRRGEGYGYTF
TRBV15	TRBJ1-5	CATSNSRGMHSNQPQHF
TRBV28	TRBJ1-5	CASSSLSTGTNQPQHF
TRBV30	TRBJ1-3	CAWSIAAAGNTIYF
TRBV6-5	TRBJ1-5	CASPAETGFQPQHF
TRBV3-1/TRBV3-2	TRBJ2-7	CASSLSSGTGAPSYEQYF
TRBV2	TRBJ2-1	CASSEQGAREQFF
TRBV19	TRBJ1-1	CASSRGEGAGDTEAFF
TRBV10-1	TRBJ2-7	CASSRLAGTYEQYF
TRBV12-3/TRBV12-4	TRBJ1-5	CASSLATGTPQHF
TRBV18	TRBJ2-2	CASSPRQGNTGELFF
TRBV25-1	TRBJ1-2	CASSEAVGTAYGYTF
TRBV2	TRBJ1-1	CASSGSVGTEAFF
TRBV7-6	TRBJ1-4	CASSLGQRAGRREKLFF
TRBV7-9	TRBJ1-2	CASSLRTDSYTF
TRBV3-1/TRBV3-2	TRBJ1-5	CASSHPDDGRYSNQPQHF
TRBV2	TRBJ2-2	CASRREGGTGELFF
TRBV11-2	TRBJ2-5	CASSLSARETQYF
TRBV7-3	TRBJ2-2	CASSPPGQSNTGELFF
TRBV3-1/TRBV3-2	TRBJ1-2	CASSQTRGDYGYTF
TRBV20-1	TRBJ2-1	CSAARREQFF